This passage covers 23 T cell receptor beta chains from one sample sequenced in a study of vaccination effects on CD4 cells after COVID-19. A 10-day culture period preceded the isolation of CD4+ T cells. Two doses of either BNT162b2 or mRNA-1273 were given to each participant. These TCRs are of unknown antigen specificity. Produced via immunoSEQ multiplex PCR; TCRdb's table is partial and in-frame only. The table includes 40,000 or so clones, about three quarters detected once. The sequencing used CD4+ T cells from PBMCs cultured without peptide, collected after COVID-19 vaccination. Receptors originate from a human donor who received a COVID-19 vaccine.

V usage is TRBV4-1 and J usage is TRBJ1-5; the D gene is possibly TRBD1 (6 bases). V lost 8 bases to trimming and J lost 4 bases, with 9 bases between them. This CDR3 spans 12 amino acids. CDR1 MGHRA and CDR2 YSYEKL come from the germline V gene. CDR3 region: CASQGQNQPQHF. The CDR3 nucleotides are TGCGCCAGCCAAGGACAGAATCAGCCCCAGCATTTT.

The rearrangement joins TRBV27 to TRBJ2-7; tentatively, D is TRBD1 or TRBD2 (5 bases each). The CDR3 has 15 amino acids. V gave up 2 bases and J gave up 3 bases, with 14 bases separating them. Germline loops: CDR1 MNHEY, CDR2 SMNVEV (reference sequence). The CDR3 loop reads CASSLRPGRNYEQYF. DNA for the CDR3: TGTGCCAGCAGTTTACGACCGGGACGCAACTACGAGCAGTACTTC.

The V call is TRBV7-2, the J call TRBJ1-2; no reliable D call. Trimming removed 5 bases from V and 8 bases from J, with 15 bases in between. Germline CDR1 reads SGHTA; CDR2 reads FQGNSA. This CDR3 contains 13 residues. CDR3 DNA sequence: TGTGCCAGCAGCCGTGAGACGGTTAGCGGCTACACCTTC. As protein: CASSRETVSGYTF.

V and J are TRBV11-3 and TRBJ2-1, with D possibly being TRBD1 (6 bases). The germline V gene encodes CDR1 SGHNT and CDR2 YENEEA. The CDR3 loop spans 15 amino acids. The germline V and J ends were trimmed by 0 bases and 0 bases, with 6 bases remaining between them. CDR3 residues: CASSLEQGSYNEQFF. The DNA of the CDR3 is TGTGCCAGCAGCTTAGAACAGGGCTCCTACAATGAGCAGTTCTTC.

The CDR3 region has the DNA TGCGCCAGCAGCGAGGGACAGATTAATGAAAAACTGTTTTTT. Translating it yields CASSEGQINEKLFF. The V call is TRBV5-1, the J call TRBJ1-4; 7 bases align to TRBD1. V was clipped by 4 bases and J by 4 bases; unmatched bases: 4. The CDR3 covers 14 residues. The germline V gene has CDR1 SGHRS and CDR2 YFSETQ. The full variable domain, its missing parts supplied by reference TRBV5-1 and TRBJ1-4, is KAGVTQTPRYLIKTRGQQVTLSCSPISGHRSVSWYQQTPGQGLQFLFEYFSETQRNKGNFPGRFSGRQFSNSRSEMNVSTLELGDSALYLCASSEGQINEKLFFGSGTQLSVL.

This chain connects TRBV3-1 (or the pseudogene TRBV3-2) to TRBJ1-6, with D hard to call. V was trimmed by 0 bases and J by 0 bases, leaving 12 bases between them. This CDR3 has 18 residues. In germline, CDR1 is LGHDT, CDR2 YNNKEL (reference sequence). The CDR3 sequence: CASSQDHGSPSYNSPLHF. In DNA, the CDR3 is TGTGCCAGCAGCCAAGATCACGGGAGTCCCTCCTATAATTCACCCCTCCACTTT.

This chain joins TRBV1 and TRBJ1-3; TRBD1 is the table's D call and was not checked against the DNA. TRBV1 is labeled a pseudogene. The CDR3 has 16 amino acids. The CDR3 nucleotides are TGCACCAGCAGCCAAGGGTCAGACAGGGCTGGAAACACCATATATTTT. This sequence encodes CTSSQGSDRAGNTIYF.

This clone was seen just once. The rearrangement joins TRBV5-1 to TRBJ2-5; D tentatively fits TRBD1 or TRBD2 (5 bases each). Trimming cost V 4 bases and J 5 bases, with 15 bases left between them. CDR1 and CDR2 (germline): SGHRS, YFSETQ. The CDR3 covers 14 residues. CDR3 DNA sequence: TGCGCCAGCAGCCCGGGGCCTCGGAGGGAGACCCAGTACTTC. Translation gives CASSPGPRRETQYF.

The chain recombines TRBV4-2 with TRBJ2-7, with 8 bases identical to TRBD2. Germline V gene lookup returns CDR1 LGHNA and CDR2 YNFKEQ. V lost 0 bases and J lost 0; bases outside the gene matches: 7. CDR3 length equals 17 residues. The CDR3 DNA follows: TGTGCCAGCAGCCAAGACCACGGGAGGGGTGACTCCTACGAGCAGTACTTC. Encoded protein: CASSQDHGRGDSYEQYF.

CDR3 sequence: CASSFEGRGPYNEQFF. CDR3 DNA sequence: TGTGCCAGCAGCTTTGAAGGTCGCGGACCCTACAATGAGCAGTTCTTC. The V gene is TRBV11-2, the J gene TRBJ2-1; D not resolved. Between the trimmed V and J ends, which lost 3 bases and 2 bases, there was a span of 14 bases. Germline assignment: CDR1 SGHAT and CDR2 FQNNGV. CDR3 length equals 16 residues.

The chain couples TRBV10-3 to TRBJ1-2, with a weak D call TRBD1 (6 bases). Trimming took 3 bases from V and 2 from J, leaving 7 bases between them. This CDR3 contains 13 residues. Germline V lookup: CDR1 ENHRY, CDR2 SYGVKD. The CDR3 reads CAISDTGNYGYTF. The CDR3 region has the DNA TGTGCCATCAGTGATACAGGGAACTATGGCTACACCTTC.

Points on this clone: The junction departs from the called germline gene at one end, perhaps through a read error. The rearrangement uses TRBV2 and TRBJ2-3, with 12 bases identical to TRBD2. This CDR3 contains 15 residues. CDR1 and CDR2 (germline): SNHLY, FYNNEI. The CDR3 spells CASTERTSGADTQYF. In DNA, the CDR3 is TGTGCCAGCACTGAACGGACTAGCGGGGCAGATACGCAGTATTTT.

This clone was observed at least ten times. This sequence joins TRBV2 and TRBJ2-2, with D uncertain. V lost 3 bases and J lost 3, with 14 bases in between. The length of the CDR3 is 16 residues. CDR1 SNHLY and CDR2 FYNNEI come from the germline V gene. The CDR3 loop reads CASSDLRGTYTGELFF. The CDR3 region has the DNA TGTGCCAGCAGTGATCTCCGTGGCACCTACACCGGGGAGCTGTTTTTT. The full variable domain, in which reference TRBV2 and TRBJ2-2 provide the parts outside the CDR3, is EPEVTQTPSHQVTQMGQEVILRCVPISNHLYFYWYRQILGQKVEFLVSFYNNEISEKSEIFDDQFSVERPDGSNFTLKIRSTKLEDSAMYFCASSDLRGTYTGELFFGEGSRLTVL.

In this sample, this clone turned up once. The CDR3 DNA reads as TGTGCCAGCGCAAGGACTAGGTTTGGAGAGACCCAGTACTTC. Translated: CASARTRFGETQYF. The gene calls are TRBV21-1 and TRBJ2-5; whether TRBD2, the table's D call, matches the DNA was not checked. TRBV21-1 is given as a pseudogene. There are 14 residues in the CDR3.

V and J are TRBV18 and TRBJ2-2, with TRBD1 identical over 7 bases. The CDR3 has 14 amino acids. V shed 8 bases, J shed 4 bases, and the junction held 7 bases outside the gene matches. Germline V gives CDR1 KGHSH, CDR2 LQKENI. The CDR3 region is CASVLQGSTGELFF. The CDR3, as DNA: TGTGCCAGCGTCTTACAGGGGTCCACCGGGGAGCTGTTTTTT.

This sequence joins TRBV19 and TRBJ1-3; no firm D call. In germline, CDR1 is LNHDA, CDR2 SQIVND (reference sequence). V lost 5 bases and J 0 bases, leaving 8 bases between the germline ends. The CDR3 has 14 residues. CDR3 protein: CASSASSSGNTIYF. As DNA, the CDR3 is TGTGCCAGTAGTGCCTCATCCTCTGGAAACACCATATATTTT.

The chain couples TRBV7-9 to TRBJ2-3; maybe TRBD2 (7 bases). Per the germline V gene, CDR1 is SEHNR and CDR2 is FQNEAQ (reference sequence). The CDR3 length is 16 residues. V was trimmed by 6 bases and J by 2 bases, leaving 18 bases between them. The CDR3 sequence is CASRAGRGGVTDTQYF. Written as DNA, the CDR3 is TGTGCCAGCAGGGCCGGGAGAGGGGGGGTCACAGATACGCAGTATTTT.

This chain joins TRBV9 and TRBJ2-2; TRBD1 aligns across 7 bases. Germline assignment: CDR1 SGDLS and CDR2 YYNGEE. V gave up 0 bases and J gave up 4 bases; unmatched junction bases: 3. The CDR3 runs 15 residues. CDR3 bases: TGTGCCAGCAGCGTAGTACAGGGGAGCACCGGGGAGCTGTTTTTT. Translating gives CASSVVQGSTGELFF. The full variable domain, rest sourced from reference TRBV9 and TRBJ2-2, is DSGVTQTPKHLITATGQRVTLRCSPRSGDLSVYWYQQSLDQGLQFLIQYYNGEERAKGNILERFSAQQFPDLHSELNLSSLELGDSALYFCASSVVQGSTGELFFGEGSRLTVL.

The CDR3: CASSPSGSPRTDTQYF. In nucleotides, the CDR3 is TGCGCCAGCAGCCCTAGCGGGAGTCCCCGCACAGATACGCAGTATTTT. J is TRBJ2-3 and V is TRBV5-1; 10 bases map to TRBD2. Looked up from germline, CDR1 is SGHRS and CDR2 is YFSETQ. The J segment lost 1 base and the V segment lost 4 bases, leaving 6 bases of the junction unmatched. CDR3 length: 16 residues.

J is TRBJ1-2 and V is TRBV5-3; D is unclear. TRBV5-3 is placed among ORFs of uncertain function. V was clipped by 4 bases and J by 5 bases, with 24 bases between them. There are 17 residues in the CDR3. The CDR3 loop reads CARSPGGGPYLPYGYTF. The CDR3 DNA reads TGTGCCAGAAGCCCCGGTGGAGGGCCCTACCTTCCTTATGGCTACACCTTC.

This clone was observed a few times. V is TRBV7-9 and J is TRBJ1-6, with 7 bases matching TRBD1. Germline loops: CDR1 SEHNR, CDR2 FQNEAQ (reference sequence). The CDR3 length is 14 residues. V lost 2 bases, J lost 7 bases, and 2 bases stayed unmatched. The CDR3 protein is CASSLLQGNSPLHF. The CDR3 coding sequence is TGTGCCAGCAGCTTATTACAGGGGAATTCACCCCTCCACTTT.

The genes are TRBV29-1 and TRBJ1-1; the D gene is possibly TRBD1 (5 bases). CDR3 length equals 13 residues. Germline CDR1 SQVTM, CDR2 ANQGSEA. The germline V and J ends were trimmed by 6 bases and 0 bases, with 11 bases remaining between them. CDR3 in DNA: TGCAGCGTCGACAGAGAAATGAACACTGAAGCTTTCTTT. It specifies CSVDREMNTEAFF.

This chain connects TRBV7-9 to TRBJ2-1, with 9 bases identical to TRBD2. The CDR3 loop spans 16 amino acids. CDR1 SEHNR and CDR2 FQNEAQ come from the germline V gene (reference sequence). The trim removed 1 base at V and 8 bases at J, leaving 9 bases unmatched. CDR3 region: CASSLGRLAGMYEQFF. The CDR3 bases are TGTGCCAGCAGCTTAGGGCGTCTAGCGGGAATGTATGAGCAGTTCTTC.